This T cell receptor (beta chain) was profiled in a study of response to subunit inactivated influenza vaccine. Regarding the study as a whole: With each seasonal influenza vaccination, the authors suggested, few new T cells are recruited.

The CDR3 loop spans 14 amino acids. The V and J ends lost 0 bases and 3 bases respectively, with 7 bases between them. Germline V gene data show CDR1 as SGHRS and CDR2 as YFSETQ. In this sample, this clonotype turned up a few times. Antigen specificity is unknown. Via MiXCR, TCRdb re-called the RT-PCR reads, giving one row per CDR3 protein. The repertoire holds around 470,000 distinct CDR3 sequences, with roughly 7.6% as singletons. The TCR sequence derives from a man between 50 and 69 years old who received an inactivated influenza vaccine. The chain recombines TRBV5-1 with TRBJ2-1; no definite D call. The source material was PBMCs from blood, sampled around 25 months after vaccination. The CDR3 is CASSLGQRYNEQFF. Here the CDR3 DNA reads TGCGCCAGCAGCTTGGGCCAGCGCTACAATGAGCAGTTCTTC.